This T cell receptor beta chain comes out of a study of T cell responses to AZD1222 COVID-19 vaccine. Study-level results: Vaccination with two AZD1222 doses was followed by a rise in Spike-specific TCR breadth and depth. The donors showed a predominance of white British ancestry and of females, with possible underestimation of clonal diversity.

As to this clone: Its target is unknown.

This CDR3 has 17 amino acids. J was trimmed by 0 bases and V by 5 bases; bases with no gene match: 9. The V gene's germline CDR1 is LGHNA and CDR2 YSLEER. Profiling relied on immunoSEQ multiplex PCR, and the TCRdb table lists in-frame clones only, not all of them. The table includes 100,000 to 150,000 clones, roughly 86% detected once. The rearrangement uses TRBV4-3 and TRBJ2-2, with 7 bases fitting TRBD2. This TCR derives from an adult in good health. Specimen: peripheral blood, collected on day 0 of AZD1222 vaccination. The CDR3 sequence: CASSYRGAGANTGELFF. CDR3 coding DNA: TGCGCCAGCAGCTACAGAGGGGCGGGAGCGAACACCGGGGAGCTGTTTTTT.